This passage covers 12 T cell receptor beta chains from one sample sequenced in a study of Ad26.COV2.S vaccination and SARS-CoV-2 variants. The treatment here: about 20 received Ad26.COV2.S at low or high dose, single or two shots; five or six received placebo; per-sample allocation not given. Sampling was done on day 63 after the first vaccine or placebo injection. TCRdb's copy holds only in-frame clones and misses some; the assay was immunoSEQ multiplex PCR. The data show some 350,000 clones, with roughly nine tenths seen just once and over 5% held by the top ten. The sample consisted of peripheral blood, taken in a trial of Ad26.COV2.S vaccine versus placebo. These TCRs come from a person aged 18-60 years who received the Ad26.COV2.S COVID-19 vaccine or a placebo.

The chain employs TRBV6-5 and TRBJ1-2, with 11 nucleotides matching TRBD1. Germline values: CDR1 MNHEY, CDR2 SVGAGI. This CDR3 is 15 amino acids long. Germline trimming cut 8 bases from V and 2 bases from J; bases unmatched to any gene: 7. CDR3 residues: CASRPGTGGNYGYTF. The CDR3 nucleotides are TGTGCCAGCCGACCCGGGACAGGGGGGAACTATGGCTACACCTTC.

This clone showed up just a few times. V is TRBV4-1 and J is TRBJ2-5, with unresolved D. This CDR3 region has 16 residues. The V gene's germline CDR1 is MGHRA and CDR2 YSYEKL. V lost 0 bases to trimming and J lost 2 bases, with 13 bases between them. CDR3 in DNA: TGCGCCAGCAGCCAAGATCAGATCGTGTTACAAGAGACCCAGTACTTC. This translates into CASSQDQIVLQETQYF.

V and J are TRBV28 and TRBJ1-1; the D is unclear. Germline V gene sequence: CDR1 MDHEN, CDR2 SYDVKM. The CDR3 totals 13 residues. V dropped 7 bases and J dropped 7 bases, with 16 bases sitting between them. In nucleotides, the CDR3 is TGTGCCAGCATGTATGACGAGCGAATTGAAGCTTTCTTT. It codes for CASMYDERIEAFF.

The V and J genes are TRBV7-7 and TRBJ2-5, with unresolved D. Looked up from germline, CDR1 is SSHAT and CDR2 is FNYEAQ (reference sequence). The CDR3 is 14 residues long. The V end lost 1 base, the J end lost 3 bases, and 9 bases lay between the germline ends. The CDR3 sequence is CASSLGWGKETQYF. CDR3 DNA sequence: TGTGCCAGCAGCTTAGGGTGGGGAAAAGAGACCCAGTACTTC.

V and J are TRBV5-4 and TRBJ2-3; TRBD2 matches at 7 bases. J lost 0 bases, V lost 1 base, and 5 bases had no gene match. The germline V gene has CDR1 SGHNT and CDR2 YYREEE (reference sequence). The CDR3 length is 16 residues. The CDR3 sequence: CASSLLVSGSTDTQYF. As DNA, the CDR3 is TGTGCCAGCAGCTTGCTGGTTAGCGGGAGCACAGATACGCAGTATTTT.

V is TRBV6-2 or TRBV6-3 and J is TRBJ1-1, with a tentative D call TRBD1 (6 bases). Trimming cost V 5 bases and J 2 bases, with 21 bases left between them. Per germline, CDR1 MNHEY and CDR2 SVGEGT. CDR3 size: 17 residues. The CDR3 nucleotides read TGTGCCAGCAGTGACGCGGCTGGGACATTAGGAAACACTGAAGCTTTCTTT. Amino acids: CASSDAAGTLGNTEAFF.

The chain couples TRBV28 to TRBJ2-1, with D perhaps matching TRBD1 or TRBD2 (5 bases each). Germline CDR1 MDHEN, CDR2 SYDVKM. The CDR3 is made up of 14 amino acids. V was pared by 4 bases and J by 7 bases, with 14 bases between. The CDR3 protein is CASSSGTNINEQFF. In DNA form, the CDR3 reads TGTGCCAGCAGTTCTGGGACCAATATTAATGAGCAGTTCTTC.

The CDR3 region has the DNA TGTGCTAGTGGTTTCGGACAGGGGATAAGGGGGACTAACTATGGCTACACCTTC. Its translation is CASGFGQGIRGTNYGYTF. The J gene is TRBJ1-2, the V gene TRBV12-5; TRBD1 matches 9 bases. Unmatched junction bases numbered 11, after V lost 3 bases and J lost 0 bases. The CDR3 has 18 amino acids. Germline CDR1 and CDR2: LGHNT and FRNRAP. The variable domain in full, with the rest retrieved from reference TRBV12-5 and TRBJ1-2, is DARVTQTPRHKVTEMGQEVTMRCQPILGHNTVFWYRQTMMQGLELLAYFRNRAPLDDSGMPKDRFSAEMPDATLATLKIQPSEPRDSAVYFCASGFGQGIRGTNYGYTFGSGTRLTVV.

The chain couples TRBV19 to TRBJ1-2; perhaps TRBD1 as D (6 bases). The CDR3 is 14 residues long. V was cut by 4 bases and J by 8 bases, with 17 bases left in between. Germline CDR1 LNHDA, CDR2 SQIVND (reference sequence). In DNA form, the CDR3 reads TGTGCCAGTAGTACCCTGACAGGAGGCGGGGGCTACACCTTC. Translation gives CASSTLTGGGGYTF.

A single count supports this clone. The J gene is TRBJ1-2, the V gene TRBV4-1; D gene ambiguous. V was shortened by 2 bases and J by 5 bases, with 6 bases between the two germline ends. This CDR3 region has 12 residues. Germline lookup yields CDR1 MGHRA and CDR2 YSYEKL. The CDR3 DNA reads as TGCGCCAGCAGCCAACCGGGATATGGCTACACCTTC. Protein sequence: CASSQPGYGYTF.

This chain uses TRBV4-1 with TRBJ1-4; no clear D gene. Looked up from germline, CDR1 is MGHRA and CDR2 is YSYEKL. This CDR3 is built from 15 residues. V lost 0 bases and J 8 bases, leaving 13 bases between the germline ends. The CDR3 DNA reads as TGCGCCAGCAGCCAAGAGGGAGGGCTTGGGGAAAAACTGTTTTTT. Residues: CASSQEGGLGEKLFF.

The chain combines TRBV5-8 with TRBJ2-1; 8 bases are shared with TRBD2. Trimming at V came to 3 bases and at J to 4 bases, leaving 3 bases not matched to a gene. Per the germline V gene, CDR1 is SGHTS and CDR2 is YDEGEE. CDR3 length equals 14 residues. CDR3 region: CASSSGLAYNEQFF. The CDR3 DNA follows: TGTGCCAGCAGCTCTGGACTAGCTTACAATGAGCAGTTCTTC.